The clone carrying this T cell receptor (beta chain) was detected many times. The antigen is unknown. This entry belongs to a study of early T cells in non-severe SARS-CoV-2 infection. Researchers tagged individual cDNA molecules with unique molecular identifiers. TCRdb passed the 5' RACE reads through MiXCR, listing each CDR3 protein once. The table shows approximately 40,000 distinct CDR3 sequences, with roughly 9.7% occurring only once. Trimming cost V 4 bases and J 10 bases, with 20 bases left between them. The CDR3 is 16 amino acids. Germline V gene sequence: CDR1 MDHEN, CDR2 SYDVKM. Whole-study findings and limits: There was a bias toward anti-spike CD8 responses in VDJdb matching, which missed private and CD4 specificities.

The chain has TRBV28 and TRBJ1-6, with D tentatively TRBD1 (6 bases). The clonotype comes from an adult who was a healthcare worker with PCR-confirmed SARS-CoV-2 infection or an uninfected control (not recorded which). Sequencing used whole blood. CDR3 nucleotides: TGTGCCAGCAGTTGGGGTTGGGGGGGCGCCGACTCACCCCTCCACTTT. It translates to CASSWGWGGADSPLHF.